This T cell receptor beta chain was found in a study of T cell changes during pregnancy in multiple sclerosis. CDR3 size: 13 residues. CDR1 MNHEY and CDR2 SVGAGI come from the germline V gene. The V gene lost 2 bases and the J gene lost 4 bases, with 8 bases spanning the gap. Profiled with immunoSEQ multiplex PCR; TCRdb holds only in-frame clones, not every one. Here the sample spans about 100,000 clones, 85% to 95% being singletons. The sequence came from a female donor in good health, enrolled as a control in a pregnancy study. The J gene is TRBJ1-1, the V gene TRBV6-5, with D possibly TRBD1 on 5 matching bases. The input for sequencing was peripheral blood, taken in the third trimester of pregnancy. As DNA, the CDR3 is TGTGCCAGCAGTTACGTCGGGGGCACTGAAGCTTTCTTT. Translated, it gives CASSYVGGTEAFF.